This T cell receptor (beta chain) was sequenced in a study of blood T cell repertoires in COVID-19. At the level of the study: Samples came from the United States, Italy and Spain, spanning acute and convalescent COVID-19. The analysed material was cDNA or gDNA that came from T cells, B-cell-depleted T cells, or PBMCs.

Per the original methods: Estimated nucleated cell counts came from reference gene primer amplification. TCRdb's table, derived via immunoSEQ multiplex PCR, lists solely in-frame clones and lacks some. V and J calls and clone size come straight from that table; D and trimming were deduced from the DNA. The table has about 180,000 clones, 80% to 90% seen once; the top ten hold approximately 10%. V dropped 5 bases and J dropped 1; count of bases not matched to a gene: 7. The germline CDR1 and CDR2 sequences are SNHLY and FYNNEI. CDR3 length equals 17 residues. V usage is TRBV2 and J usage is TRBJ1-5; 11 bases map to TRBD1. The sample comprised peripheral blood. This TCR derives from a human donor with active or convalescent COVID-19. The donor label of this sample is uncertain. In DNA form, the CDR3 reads TGTGCCAGCAGTCTCGGACAGGGGGCGAGGAGCAATCAGCCCCAGCATTTT. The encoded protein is CASSLGQGARSNQPQHF.